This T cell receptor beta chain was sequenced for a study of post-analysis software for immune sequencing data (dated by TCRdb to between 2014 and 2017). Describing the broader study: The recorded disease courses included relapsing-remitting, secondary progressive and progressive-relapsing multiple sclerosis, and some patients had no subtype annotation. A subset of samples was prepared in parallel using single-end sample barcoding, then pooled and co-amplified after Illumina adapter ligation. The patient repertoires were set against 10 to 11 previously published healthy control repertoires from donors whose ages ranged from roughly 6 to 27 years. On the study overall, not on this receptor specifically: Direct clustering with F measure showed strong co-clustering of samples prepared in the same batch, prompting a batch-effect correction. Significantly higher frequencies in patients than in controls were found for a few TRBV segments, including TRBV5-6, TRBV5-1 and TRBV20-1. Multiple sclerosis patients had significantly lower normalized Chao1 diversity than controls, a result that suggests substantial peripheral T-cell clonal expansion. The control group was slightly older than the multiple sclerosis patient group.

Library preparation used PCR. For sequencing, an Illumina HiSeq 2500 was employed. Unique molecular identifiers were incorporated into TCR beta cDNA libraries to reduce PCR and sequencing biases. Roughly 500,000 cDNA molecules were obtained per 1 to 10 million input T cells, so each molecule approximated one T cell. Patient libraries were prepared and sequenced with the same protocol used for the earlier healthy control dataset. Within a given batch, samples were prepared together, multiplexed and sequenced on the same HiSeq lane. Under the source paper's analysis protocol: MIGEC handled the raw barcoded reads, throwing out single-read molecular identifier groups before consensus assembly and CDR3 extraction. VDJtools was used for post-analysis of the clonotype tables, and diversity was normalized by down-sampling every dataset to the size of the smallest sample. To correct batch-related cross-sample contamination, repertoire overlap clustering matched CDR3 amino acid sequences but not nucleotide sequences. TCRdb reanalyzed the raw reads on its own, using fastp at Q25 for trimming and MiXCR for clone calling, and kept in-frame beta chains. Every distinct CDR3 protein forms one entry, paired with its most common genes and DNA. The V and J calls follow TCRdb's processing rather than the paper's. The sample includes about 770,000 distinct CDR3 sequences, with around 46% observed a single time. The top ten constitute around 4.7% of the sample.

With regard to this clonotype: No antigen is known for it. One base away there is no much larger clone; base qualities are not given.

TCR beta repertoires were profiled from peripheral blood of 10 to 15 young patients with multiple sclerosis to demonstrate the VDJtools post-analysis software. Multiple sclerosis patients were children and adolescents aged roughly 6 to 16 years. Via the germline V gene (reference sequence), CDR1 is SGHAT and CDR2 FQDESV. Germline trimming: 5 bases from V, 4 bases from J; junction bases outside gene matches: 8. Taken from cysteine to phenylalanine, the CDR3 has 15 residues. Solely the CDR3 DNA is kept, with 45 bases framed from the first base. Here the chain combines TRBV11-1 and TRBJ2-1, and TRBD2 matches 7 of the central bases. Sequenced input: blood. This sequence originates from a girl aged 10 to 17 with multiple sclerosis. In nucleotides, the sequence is TGTGCCAGCAGCCCCCGCGGGGGATTATACAATGAGCAGTTCTTC. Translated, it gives CASSPRGGLYNEQFF. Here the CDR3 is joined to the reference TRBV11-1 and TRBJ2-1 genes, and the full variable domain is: EAEVAQSPRYKITEKSQAVAFWCDPISGHATLYWYRQILGQGPELLVQFQDESVVDDSQLPKDRFSAERLKGVDSTLKIQPAELGDSAMYLCASSPRGGLYNEQFFGPGTRLTVL.